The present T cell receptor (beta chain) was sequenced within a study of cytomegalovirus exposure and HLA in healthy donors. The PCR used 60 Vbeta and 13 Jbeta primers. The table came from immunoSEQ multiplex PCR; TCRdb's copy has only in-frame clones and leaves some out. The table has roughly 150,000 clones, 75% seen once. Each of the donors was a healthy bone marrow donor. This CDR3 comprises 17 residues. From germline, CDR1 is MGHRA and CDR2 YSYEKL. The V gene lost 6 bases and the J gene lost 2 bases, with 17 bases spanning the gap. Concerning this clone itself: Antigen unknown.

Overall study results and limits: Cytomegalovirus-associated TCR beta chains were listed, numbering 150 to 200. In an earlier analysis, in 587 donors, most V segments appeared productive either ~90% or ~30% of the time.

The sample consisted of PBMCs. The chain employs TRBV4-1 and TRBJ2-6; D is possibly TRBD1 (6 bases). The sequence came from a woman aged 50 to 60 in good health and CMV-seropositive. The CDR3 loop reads CASSPVQGRAGANVLTF. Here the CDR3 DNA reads TGCGCCAGCAGTCCCGTACAGGGAAGGGCTGGGGCCAACGTCCTGACTTTC.